This T cell receptor (beta chain) derives from a study of CD8 T cells in ankylosing spondylitis. Study-level points and caveats: Significant enrichment of disease-linked clones was reportedly seen in matched ankylosing spondylitis synovial fluid. One TCR beta motif, made up of several highly homologous variants, appeared characteristic of ankylosing spondylitis blood.

Libraries for TCR beta were made by quantitative 5'-RACE with molecular barcodes. TCRdb recomputed calls from the 5' RACE reads with MiXCR, one row per CDR3 protein. The sample gives more than 650,000 distinct CDR3 sequences, 12% of which show up once; 0.45% to 0.6% is in the top ten. This CDR3 is built from 15 residues. The germline CDR1 and CDR2 sequences are SGHAT and FQNNGV. The ends were cut back, 3 bases at V and 3 bases at J, with 15 bases in the middle. This clonotype was seen a few times. What it recognizes is unknown. The chain has TRBV11-2 and TRBJ2-7; D tentatively fits TRBD1 or TRBD2 (5 bases each). Material: blood, either unsorted or a sorted T cell fraction (not recorded which). The receptor's source is a male donor with ankylosing spondylitis. The CDR3 coding sequence is TGTGCCAGCAGCTTTAGAAGAGGGGAGATCTACGAGCAGTACTTC. Its protein product is CASSFRRGEIYEQYF. The whole variable domain, filled in from reference TRBV11-2 and TRBJ2-7, reads EAGVAQSPRYKIIEKRQSVAFWCNPISGHATLYWYQQILGQGPKLLIQFQNNGVVDDSQLPKDRFSAERLKGVDSTLKIQPAKLEDSAVYLCASSFRRGEIYEQYFGPGTRLTVT.